The rows below give T cell receptor beta chains drawn from one sample of a study of vaccination effects on CD4 cells after COVID-19. Repertoires were generated with immunoSEQ multiplex PCR, while TCRdb's copy carries only in-frame clones and drops some. The table includes 25,000 to 35,000 clones, 73% detected once. What these receptors recognize is not known. The specimen was CD4+ T cells from PBMCs cultured with HCoV-NL63 spike peptides, collected after COVID-19 vaccination. Receptors originate from a human donor who received a COVID-19 vaccine. Each CDR3 is given with its conserved first and last residue. The D gene is left open where the match is weak. Only part of the rows carry a size: once, few, many, or a class if the clone is expanded.

TRBJ2-1,-,TRBV9,TRBD2,CASSVQGSGGREQFF,TGTGCCAGCAGCGTACAAGGAAGCGGGGGGCGGGAGCAGTTCTTC
TRBJ2-5,-,TRBV2,-,CASRAGETQYF,TGTGCCAGCAGGGCGGGGGAGACCCAGTACTTC
TRBJ1-6,-,TRBV4-1,-,CASRAPFLDNSPLHF,TGCGCCAGCAGGGCCCCCTTTCTTGACAATTCACCCCTCCACTTT
TRBJ2-5,-,TRBV10-3,-,CAISEGRTQETQYF,TGTGCCATCAGTGAAGGCAGAACACAAGAGACCCAGTACTTC
TRBJ2-1,few,TRBV10-3,-,CAISENPRDTISYNEQFF,TGTGCCATCAGTGAGAATCCCCGGGACACGATTTCCTACAATGAGCAGTTCTTC
TRBJ2-2,-,TRBV5-6,-,CASSLDRGELFF,TGTGCCAGCAGCTTGGATAGGGGGGAGCTGTTTTTT
TRBJ2-1,-,TRBV24-1,-,CATSEGGFSYNEQFF,TGTGCCACCAGTGAAGGGGGTTTTTCCTACAATGAGCAGTTCTTC
TRBJ2-7,-,TRBV15,-,CATSRETQSYEQYF,TGTGCCACCAGCAGAGAGACTCAATCCTACGAGCAGTACTTC
TRBJ1-3,few,TRBV18,-,CASSPLAATSSGNTIYF,TGTGCCAGCTCACCTTTGGCAGCCACCTCTTCTGGAAACACCATATATTTT
TRBJ2-7,-,TRBV12-3/TRBV12-4,-,CASSVYSGHEQYF,TGTGCCAGCTCAGTTTATTCAGGGCACGAGCAGTACTTC
TRBJ1-5,-,TRBV24-1,-,CATSDYGDRQPQHF,TGTGCCACCAGTGATTACGGGGATCGGCAGCCCCAGCATTTT
TRBJ2-5,-,TRBV3-1/TRBV3-2,-,CASSQVKQETQYF,TGTGCCAGCAGCCAAGTCAAGCAAGAGACCCAGTACTTC
TRBJ2-5,-,TRBV5-8,-,CASSLVAGAETQYF,TGTGCCAGCAGCTTGGTGGCAGGGGCAGAGACCCAGTACTTC
TRBJ2-3,-,TRBV5-4,-,CASSLAPGADTQYF,TGTGCCAGCAGCTTGGCCCCCGGTGCAGATACGCAGTATTTT
TRBJ2-3,-,TRBV4-2,-,CASSQDPYLADTQYF,TGTGCCAGCAGCCAAGACCCCTATTTAGCAGATACGCAGTATTTT
TRBJ2-5,few,TRBV10-1,-,CASSERGGPETQYF,TGCGCCAGCAGTGAGCGGGGTGGTCCGGAGACCCAGTACTTC
TRBJ2-3,-,TRBV24-1,-,CATSLPSAADTQYF,TGTGCCACCAGCCTACCGTCCGCTGCGGATACGCAGTATTTT
TRBJ1-3,few,TRBV2,-,CASSVEGPFSGNTIYF,TGTGCCAGCAGTGTAGAGGGACCGTTCTCTGGAAACACCATATATTTT
TRBJ1-6,-,TRBV11-2,TRBD1,CASTPSGTGLGPLHF,TGTGCCAGCACCCCCTCTGGGACAGGGTTAGGACCCCTCCACTTT
TRBJ1-1,-,TRBV5-1,-,CASSFTTTRNTEAFF,TGCGCCAGCAGCTTTACAACTACCCGGAACACTGAAGCTTTCTTT
TRBJ2-1,-,TRBV29-1,-,CSVGGRLFNEQFF,TGCAGCGTTGGGGGCCGACTATTCAATGAGCAGTTCTTC
TRBJ1-2,-,TRBV7-2,TRBD1,CASSLDRGGAYGYTF,TGTGCCAGCAGCTTGGACAGGGGGGGGGCTTATGGCTACACCTTC
TRBJ1-1,-,TRBV5-1,-,CASSPREGGNTEAFF,TGCGCCAGCAGCCCCCGGGAGGGAGGGAACACTGAAGCTTTCTTT
TRBJ1-6,-,TRBV19,TRBD1,CASRQGGNSPLHF,TGTGCCAGTCGACAGGGGGGAAATTCACCCCTCCACTTT
TRBJ2-6,-,TRBV2,-,CASSLQVGLGANVLTF,TGTGCCAGCAGCCTCCAAGTGGGGCTTGGGGCCAACGTCCTGACTTTC
TRBJ2-5,-,TRBV19,TRBD2,CASSQTSGGWETQYF,TGTGCCAGTAGTCAAACTAGCGGGGGTTGGGAGACCCAGTACTTC
TRBJ2-3,-,TRBV5-1,-,CASSLGAGGRTDTQYF,TGCGCCAGCAGCTTGGGGGCCGGGGGTCGCACAGATACGCAGTATTTT
TRBJ1-2,-,TRBV6-5,-,CASSYGVQGGYGYTF,TGTGCCAGCAGTTACGGCGTACAGGGTGGCTATGGCTACACCTTC
TRBJ2-7,-,TRBV11-2,-,CASSLDGLFYEQYF,TGTGCCAGCAGCTTAGACGGACTCTTCTACGAGCAGTACTTC
TRBJ2-7,-,TRBV13,-,CASSRRTYEQYF,TGTGCCAGCAGCCGACGAACCTACGAGCAGTACTTC
TRBJ2-7,-,TRBV28,-,CASSLGGPIHEQYF,TGTGCCAGCAGTCTCGGAGGGCCGATCCACGAGCAGTACTTC
TRBJ2-3,few,TRBV11-3,-,CASSLGGLSTDTQYF,TGTGCCAGCAGCTTAGGAGGTTTAAGCACAGATACGCAGTATTTT
TRBJ2-1,medium-sized,TRBV12-3/TRBV12-4,-,CASRLRFHNEQFF,TGTGCCAGCAGGTTAAGGTTCCACAATGAGCAGTTCTTC
TRBJ2-1,-,TRBV4-1,TRBD2,CASRGLAGVAEQFF,TGCGCCAGCCGGGGACTAGCGGGAGTCGCTGAGCAGTTCTTC
TRBJ2-5,-,TRBV3-1/TRBV3-2,TRBD1,CASSQDRVGGVRYGTQYF,TGTGCCAGCAGCCAAGATCGAGTAGGGGGCGTACGGTATGGAACCCAGTACTTC
TRBJ1-5,-,TRBV5-6,-,CASSSSGREYSNQPQHF,TGTGCCAGCAGCTCTTCGGGCAGGGAATATAGCAATCAGCCCCAGCATTTT
TRBJ1-5,few,TRBV7-8,TRBD1,CASSLIDRGNNQPQHF,TGTGCCAGCAGCTTAATCGACAGGGGAAACAATCAGCCCCAGCATTTT
TRBJ1-1,-,TRBV3-1/TRBV3-2,-,CASSQEWGVGTEAFF,TGTGCCAGCAGCCAAGAGTGGGGAGTTGGCACTGAAGCTTTCTTT
TRBJ2-1,-,TRBV9,-,CASSVVADSYNEQFF,TGTGCCAGCAGCGTAGTGGCAGACTCCTACAATGAGCAGTTCTTC
TRBJ1-4,few,TRBV2,-,CASRVSSTNEKLFF,TGTGCCAGCAGGGTGTCCTCAACTAATGAAAAACTGTTTTTT
TRBJ2-1,few,TRBV5-1,TRBD2,CASEPSGVSNEQFF,TGCGCCAGCGAACCCAGCGGGGTGAGCAATGAGCAGTTCTTC